Listed here are 14 T cell receptor beta chains from one sample, sequenced in a study of cytomegalovirus exposure and HLA in healthy donors. The PCR ran on 60 Vbeta and 13 Jbeta primers. Measured with immunoSEQ multiplex PCR; TCRdb has only the in-frame clones, and not every one. The sample consists of roughly 110,000 clones, less than 70% of them appearing once. The sample comprised PBMCs. The source of these receptors is a woman in her 30s in good health and CMV-seronegative.

The chain joins TRBV15 to TRBJ2-5; 10 bases match TRBD2. The J call is doubtful: the DNA matches TRBJ2-7 better. This CDR3 spans 17 amino acids. Looked up from germline, CDR1 is LNHNV and CDR2 is YYDKDF (reference sequence). CDR3 sequence: CATSRDLASGRSYEQYF. The CDR3 DNA is TGTGCCACCAGCAGAGATCTCGCTAGCGGGAGAAGCTACGAGCAGTACTTC.

The chain combines TRBV11-1 with TRBJ2-7, with unresolved D. CDR3 length: 14 residues. V shed 0 bases and J shed 3 bases, with 9 bases lying between them. From germline, CDR1 is SGHAT and CDR2 FQDESV (reference sequence). The CDR3 coding sequence is TGTGCCAGCAGCTTAGCGACTCATGACTACGAGCAGTACTTC. Translated: CASSLATHDYEQYF.

The rearrangement links TRBV28 to TRBJ2-4, with a tentative D call TRBD1 (6 bases). The CDR3 is made up of 14 amino acids. Deletions cut 6 bases from V and 8 bases from J, with 17 bases between. Germline CDR1 MDHEN, CDR2 SYDVKM. The CDR3 bases are TGTGCCAGCAGCCGGACAGCCCTCCAGGACATTCAGTACTTC. This translates into CASSRTALQDIQYF.

V and J are TRBV28 and TRBJ1-5; D is unclear. Germline values: CDR1 MDHEN, CDR2 SYDVKM. The CDR3 consists of 16 residues. V was trimmed by 6 bases and J by 10 bases, leaving 25 bases between them. The CDR3 loop reads CASRIQGAGGMGPQHF. The CDR3 nucleotides read TGTGCCAGCAGGATTCAAGGAGCAGGCGGGATGGGACCCCAGCATTTT.

This chain connects TRBV4-1 to TRBJ2-1; D may be TRBD2 (9 bases). Between the trimmed V and J ends, which lost 2 bases and 2 bases, there was a span of 16 bases. The CDR3 has 17 residues. Germline loops: CDR1 MGHRA, CDR2 YSYEKL. This CDR3 is CASSQLLAGQAYNEQFF. For the CDR3, the DNA is TGCGCCAGCAGCCAACTCCTAGCGGGACAGGCCTACAATGAGCAGTTCTTC.

About this clone: Other DNA sequences within the sample encode an identical CDR3. This chain joins TRBV5-1 and TRBJ1-4; 8 positions agree with TRBD1. CDR1 is SGHRS, CDR2 YFSETQ, per germline. V lost 2 bases, J lost 8 bases, and 5 bases stayed unmatched. The CDR3 totals 14 residues. CDR3 coding DNA: TGCGCCAGCAGCTTAGGACAGGGTAACGAAAAACTGTTTTTT. Protein: CASSLGQGNEKLFF.

There are a few counts of this clone. The chain joins TRBV2 to TRBJ1-4, with TRBD1 identical over 7 bases. This CDR3 has 14 residues. Trimming removed 4 bases from V and 7 bases from J; junction bases left unmatched: 6. Germline CDR1 SNHLY, CDR2 FYNNEI. For the CDR3, the DNA is TGTGCCAGCAGTGTCAGGGGGGCAGGTGAAAAACTGTTTTTT. It codes for CASSVRGAGEKLFF. The full variable domain, completed using reference TRBV2 and TRBJ1-4, is EPEVTQTPSHQVTQMGQEVILRCVPISNHLYFYWYRQILGQKVEFLVSFYNNEISEKSEIFDDQFSVERPDGSNFTLKIRSTKLEDSAMYFCASSVRGAGEKLFFGSGTQLSVL.

This clone turned up a few times. The gene calls are TRBV4-3 and TRBJ2-1; 8 nucleotides line up with TRBD2. Per the germline V gene, CDR1 is LGHNA and CDR2 is YSLEER. The junction had 2 bases not matched to a gene; V was cut back by 0 bases and J by 7 bases. The CDR3 runs 14 residues. The CDR3 sequence: CASSQEGLGNEQFF. The CDR3 nucleotides are TGCGCCAGCAGCCAAGAGGGACTAGGAAATGAGCAGTTCTTC.

This chain links TRBV27 with TRBJ1-2; unclear D gene. From germline, CDR1 is MNHEY and CDR2 SMNVEV (reference sequence). Trimming stripped 4 bases from V and 0 bases from J, with 12 bases between. The CDR3 is 15 amino acids. CDR3 sequence: CASSSRESTNYGYTF. The CDR3 DNA is TGTGCCAGCAGTTCGAGGGAGAGCACTAACTATGGCTACACCTTC.

The chain carries TRBV28 and TRBJ2-1; 8 bases are shared with TRBD2. This CDR3 has 12 residues. The V and J ends lost 2 bases and 14 bases, in that order; junction bases with no gene match: 5. The germline V gene encodes CDR1 MDHEN and CDR2 SYDVKM. Here the CDR3 DNA reads TGTGCCAGCAGTTTAGCCGGGAGGGCAAAGTTCTTC. It encodes CASSLAGRAKFF.

The genes are TRBV2 and TRBJ2-5; 11 positions match TRBD1. The CDR3 totals 13 residues. The J segment lost 5 bases and the V segment lost 6 bases, leaving 2 bases of the junction unmatched. CDR1 and CDR2 (germline): SNHLY, FYNNEI. Written as DNA, the CDR3 is TGTGCCAGCAGGGACAGGGGGCTGGAGACCCAGTACTTC. Amino acids: CASRDRGLETQYF.

This CDR3 is CASRLEDRVPYEQYF. CDR3 in DNA: TGTGCAAGTCGCTTAGAAGACAGGGTTCCGTACGAGCAGTACTTC. The rearrangement links TRBV12-2 to TRBJ2-7; TRBD1, the table's D call, lacks a check against the DNA. TRBV12-2 is annotated as a pseudogene. The CDR3 is 15 residues long.

This clone was counted between two and nine times. This rearrangement joins TRBV15 to TRBJ2-2, with D maybe TRBD1 (5 bases). The CDR3 consists of 15 residues. V lost 0 bases and J lost 6, with 11 bases in between. The germline CDR1 and CDR2 sequences are LNHNV and YYDKDF (reference sequence). The CDR3 here is CATSRDRVWAGELFF. The CDR3 nucleotides read TGTGCCACCAGCAGAGACAGGGTATGGGCCGGGGAGCTGTTTTTT.

The genes are TRBV7-9 and TRBJ1-6; D not certain. The CDR3 has 15 amino acids. In germline, CDR1 is SEHNR, CDR2 FQNEAQ (reference sequence). V gave up 5 bases and J gave up 9 bases, with 17 bases separating them. The CDR3 sequence: CASSPRPLFGSPLHF. DNA of the CDR3: TGTGCCAGCAGCCCGCGGCCCCTCTTCGGTTCACCCCTCCACTTT.